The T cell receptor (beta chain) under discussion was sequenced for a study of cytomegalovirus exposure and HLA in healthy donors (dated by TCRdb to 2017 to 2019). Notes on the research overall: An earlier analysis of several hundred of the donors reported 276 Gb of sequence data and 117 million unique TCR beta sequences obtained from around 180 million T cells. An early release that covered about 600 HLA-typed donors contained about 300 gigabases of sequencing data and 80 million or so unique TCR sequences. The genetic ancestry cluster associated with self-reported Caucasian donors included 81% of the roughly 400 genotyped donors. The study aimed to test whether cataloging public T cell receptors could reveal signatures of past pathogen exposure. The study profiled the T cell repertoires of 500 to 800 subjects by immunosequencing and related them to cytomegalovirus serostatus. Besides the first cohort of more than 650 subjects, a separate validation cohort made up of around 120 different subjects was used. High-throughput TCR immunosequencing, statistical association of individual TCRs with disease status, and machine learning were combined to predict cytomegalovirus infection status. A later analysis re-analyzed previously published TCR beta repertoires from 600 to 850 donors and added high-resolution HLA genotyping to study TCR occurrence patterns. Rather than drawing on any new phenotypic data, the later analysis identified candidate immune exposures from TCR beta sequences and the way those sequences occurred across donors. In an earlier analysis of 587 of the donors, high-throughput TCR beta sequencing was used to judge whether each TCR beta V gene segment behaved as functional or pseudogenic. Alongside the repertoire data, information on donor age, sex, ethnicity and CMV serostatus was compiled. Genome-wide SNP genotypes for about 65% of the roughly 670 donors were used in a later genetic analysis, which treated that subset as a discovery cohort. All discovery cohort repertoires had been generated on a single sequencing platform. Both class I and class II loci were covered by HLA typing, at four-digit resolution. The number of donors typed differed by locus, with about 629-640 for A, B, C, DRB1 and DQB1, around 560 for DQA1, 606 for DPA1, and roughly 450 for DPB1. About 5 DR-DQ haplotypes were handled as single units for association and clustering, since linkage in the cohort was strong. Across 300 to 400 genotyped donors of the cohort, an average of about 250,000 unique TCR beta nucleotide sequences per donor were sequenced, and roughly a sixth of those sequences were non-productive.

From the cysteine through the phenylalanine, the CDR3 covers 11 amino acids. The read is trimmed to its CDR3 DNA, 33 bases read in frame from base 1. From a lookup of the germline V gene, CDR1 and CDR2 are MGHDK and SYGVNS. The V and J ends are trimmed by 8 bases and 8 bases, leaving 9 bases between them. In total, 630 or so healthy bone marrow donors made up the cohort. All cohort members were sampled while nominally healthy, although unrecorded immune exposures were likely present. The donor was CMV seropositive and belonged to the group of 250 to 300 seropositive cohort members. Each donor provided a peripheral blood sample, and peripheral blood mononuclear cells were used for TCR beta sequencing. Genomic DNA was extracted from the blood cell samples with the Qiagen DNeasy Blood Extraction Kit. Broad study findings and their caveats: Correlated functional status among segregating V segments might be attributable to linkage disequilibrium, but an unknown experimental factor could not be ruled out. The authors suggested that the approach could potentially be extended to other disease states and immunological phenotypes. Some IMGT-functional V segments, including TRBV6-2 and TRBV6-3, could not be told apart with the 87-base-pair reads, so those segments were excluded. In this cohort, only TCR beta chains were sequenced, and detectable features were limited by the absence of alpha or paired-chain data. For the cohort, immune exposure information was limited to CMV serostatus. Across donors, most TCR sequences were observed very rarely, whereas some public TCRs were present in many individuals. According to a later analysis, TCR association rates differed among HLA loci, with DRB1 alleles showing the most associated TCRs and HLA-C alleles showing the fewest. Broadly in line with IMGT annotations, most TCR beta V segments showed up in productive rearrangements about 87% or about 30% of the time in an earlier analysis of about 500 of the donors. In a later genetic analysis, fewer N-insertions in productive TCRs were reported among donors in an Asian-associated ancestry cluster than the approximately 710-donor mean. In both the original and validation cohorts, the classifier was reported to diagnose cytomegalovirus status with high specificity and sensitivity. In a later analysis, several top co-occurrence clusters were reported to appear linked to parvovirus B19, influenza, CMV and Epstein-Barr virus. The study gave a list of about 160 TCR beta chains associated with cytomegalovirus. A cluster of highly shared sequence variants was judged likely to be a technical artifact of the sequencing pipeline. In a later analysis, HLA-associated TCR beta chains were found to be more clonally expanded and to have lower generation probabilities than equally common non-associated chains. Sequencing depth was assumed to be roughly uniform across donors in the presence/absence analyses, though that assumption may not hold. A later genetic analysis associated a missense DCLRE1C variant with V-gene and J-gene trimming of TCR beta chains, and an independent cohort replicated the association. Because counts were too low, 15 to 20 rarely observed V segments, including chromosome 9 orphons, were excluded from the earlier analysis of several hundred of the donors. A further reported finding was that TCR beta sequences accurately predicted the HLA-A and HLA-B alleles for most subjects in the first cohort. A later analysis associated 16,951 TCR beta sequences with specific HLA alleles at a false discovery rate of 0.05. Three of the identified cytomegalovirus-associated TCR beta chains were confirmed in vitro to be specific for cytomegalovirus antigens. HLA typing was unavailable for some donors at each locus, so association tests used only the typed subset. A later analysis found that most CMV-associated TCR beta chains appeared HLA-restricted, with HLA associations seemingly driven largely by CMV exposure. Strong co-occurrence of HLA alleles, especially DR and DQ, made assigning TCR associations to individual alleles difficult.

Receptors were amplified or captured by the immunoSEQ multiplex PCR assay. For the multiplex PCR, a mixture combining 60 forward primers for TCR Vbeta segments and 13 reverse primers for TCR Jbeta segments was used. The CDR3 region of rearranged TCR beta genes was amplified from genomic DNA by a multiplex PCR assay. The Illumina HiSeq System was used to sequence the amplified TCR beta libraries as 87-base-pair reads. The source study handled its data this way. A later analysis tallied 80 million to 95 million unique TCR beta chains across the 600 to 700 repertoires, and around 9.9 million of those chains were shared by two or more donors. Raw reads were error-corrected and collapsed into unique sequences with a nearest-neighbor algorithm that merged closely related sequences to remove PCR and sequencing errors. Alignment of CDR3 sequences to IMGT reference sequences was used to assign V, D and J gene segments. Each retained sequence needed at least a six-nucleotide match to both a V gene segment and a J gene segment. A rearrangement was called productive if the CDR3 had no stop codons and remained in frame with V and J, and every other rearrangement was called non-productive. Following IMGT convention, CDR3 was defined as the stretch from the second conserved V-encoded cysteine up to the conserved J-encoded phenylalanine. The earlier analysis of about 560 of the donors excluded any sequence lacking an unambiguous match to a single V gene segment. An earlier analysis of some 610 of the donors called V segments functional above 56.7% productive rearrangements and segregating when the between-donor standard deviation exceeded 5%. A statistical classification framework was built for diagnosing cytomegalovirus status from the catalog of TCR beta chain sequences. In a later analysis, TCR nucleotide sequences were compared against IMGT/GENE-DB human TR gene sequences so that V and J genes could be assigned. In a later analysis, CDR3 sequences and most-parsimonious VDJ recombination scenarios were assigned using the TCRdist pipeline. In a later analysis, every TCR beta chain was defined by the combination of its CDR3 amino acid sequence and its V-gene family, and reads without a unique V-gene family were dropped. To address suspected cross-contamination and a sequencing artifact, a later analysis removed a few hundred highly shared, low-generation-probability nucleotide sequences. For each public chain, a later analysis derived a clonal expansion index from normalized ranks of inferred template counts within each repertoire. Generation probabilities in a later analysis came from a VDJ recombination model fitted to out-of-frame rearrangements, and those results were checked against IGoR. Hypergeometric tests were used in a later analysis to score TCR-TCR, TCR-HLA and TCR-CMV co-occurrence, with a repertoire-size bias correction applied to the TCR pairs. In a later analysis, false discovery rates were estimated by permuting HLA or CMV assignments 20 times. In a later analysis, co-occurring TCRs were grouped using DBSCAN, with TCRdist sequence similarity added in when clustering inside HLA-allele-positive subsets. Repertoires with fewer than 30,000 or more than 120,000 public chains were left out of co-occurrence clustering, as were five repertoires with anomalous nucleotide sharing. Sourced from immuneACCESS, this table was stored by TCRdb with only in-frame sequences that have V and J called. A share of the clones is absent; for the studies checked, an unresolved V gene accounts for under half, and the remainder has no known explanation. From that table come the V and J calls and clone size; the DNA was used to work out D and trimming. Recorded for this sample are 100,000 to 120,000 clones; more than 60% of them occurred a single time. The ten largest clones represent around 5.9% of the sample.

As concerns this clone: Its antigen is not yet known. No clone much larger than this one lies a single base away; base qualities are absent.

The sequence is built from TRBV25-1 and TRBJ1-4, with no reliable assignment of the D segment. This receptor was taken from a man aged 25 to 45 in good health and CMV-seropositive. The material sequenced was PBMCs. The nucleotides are TGTGCCAGCGGGGAGAAGGAAAAACTGTTTTTT. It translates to CASGEKEKLFF. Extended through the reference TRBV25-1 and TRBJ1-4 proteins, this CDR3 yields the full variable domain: EADIYQTPRYLVIGTGKKITLECSQTMGHDKMYWYQQDPGMELHLIHYSYGVNSTEKGDLSSESTVSRIRTEHFPLTLESARPSHTSQYLCASGEKEKLFFGSGTQLSVL.